These 2 T cell receptor beta chains originate from one sample sequenced in a study of T cell responses to AZD1222 COVID-19 vaccine. The repertoire was sequenced with immunoSEQ multiplex PCR; TCRdb's copy has only in-frame clones and lacks some. The data show about 87,000 clones, over 75% seen once. The material was peripheral blood, obtained on day 0 of AZD1222 vaccination. These TCRs come from an adult in good health.

The CDR3 sequence is CASSQGLKRGGRELFF. The CDR3 bases are TGTGCCAGCAGCCAAGGGCTGAAGCGGGGAGGAAGGGAGCTGTTTTTT. The chain joins TRBV3-1 (or the pseudogene TRBV3-2) to TRBJ2-2; 7 nucleotides line up with TRBD2. The CDR3 spans 16 residues. The J segment lost 9 bases and the V segment lost 1 base, leaving 11 bases of the junction unmatched. CDR1 is LGHDT and CDR2 is YNNKEL in the germline V gene (reference sequence).

This chain links TRBV6-6 with TRBJ2-7; TRBD1 matches 9 bases. The CDR3 has 15 amino acids. J was trimmed by 3 bases and V by 5 bases; bases with no gene match: 8. CDR1 MNHNY and CDR2 SVGAGI come from the germline V gene (reference sequence). The CDR3 spells CASSKTSGQGYEQYF. DNA of the CDR3: TGTGCCAGCAGTAAAACTTCGGGACAGGGCTACGAGCAGTACTTC.